The sequence of this T cell receptor beta chain was determined in a study of shared clonotypes between healthy human individuals. Study-wide context: The study enrolled a couple of women and a few men aged 18 to 49. Study conclusions and caveats: Specimens sampled were limited to blood, with tissue repertoires likely differing.

This clone was counted only a few times. Its antigen is still unknown. TCRdb's table, derived via immunoSEQ multiplex PCR, lists solely in-frame clones and lacks some. The sample has approximately 840,000 clones; roughly 96% are singletons. Naive-designated CD8 cells lacked CD45RO, were positively enriched for CCR7, and omitted terminally differentiated effector memory CD45RA+ cells. This receptor was identified in a man aged 30 to 45 in good health. The specimen was naive CD8+ T cells sorted from blood.

Here the CDR3 DNA reads TGCGCCAGCAGCGGGGGACAGGGGGTCTACGAGCAGTACTTC. Translated, it gives CASSGGQGVYEQYF. This chain links TRBV5-1 with TRBJ2-7; 11 positions match TRBD1. Germline loops: CDR1 SGHRS, CDR2 YFSETQ. V shed 4 bases and J 3 bases; nucleotides not matched to a gene: 3. The CDR3 contains 14 residues. The full variable domain, completed using reference TRBV5-1 and TRBJ2-7, is KAGVTQTPRYLIKTRGQQVTLSCSPISGHRSVSWYQQTPGQGLQFLFEYFSETQRNKGNFPGRFSGRQFSNSRSEMNVSTLELGDSALYLCASSGGQGVYEQYFGPGTRLTVT.